This T cell receptor beta chain comes out of a study of shared clonotypes between healthy human individuals. Study-wide background: Three plates each covered CD4 naive and memory; CD8 naive two, CD8 memory one.

Germline V gene lookup returns CDR1 SGHRS and CDR2 YFSETQ. The CDR3 runs 15 residues. The V and J ends lost 7 bases and 1 base, in that order; junction bases with no gene match: 8. Study-level results: How much donors shared clonotypes was expected to be affected by sequencing depth. The genetic and exposure-history diversity represented was limited by few donors.

Under the authors' procedure: In the immunoSEQ data, sequences were junction-only and lacked quality scores, so filtering differed. Clones were sequenced by immunoSEQ multiplex PCR, and TCRdb holds only the in-frame ones, with some missing. V and J calls and clone size are as listed in that table; D and trimming were resolved from the DNA. The profile covers 2 million to 2.5 million clones, with more than 90% appearing a single time and over 0.1% taken by the ten largest. Turning to this clone: Its matching antigen is unknown.

This chain joins TRBV5-1 and TRBJ1-3; 7 nucleotides match TRBD1. Sequenced input: naive CD4+ T cells sorted from blood. Regarding subset: CD45RA+ positively selected. This sequence was found in a young man in good health. The CDR3 coding sequence is TGCGCCAGCGCGCCGGGACAGACTTCTGGAAACACCATATATTTT. This encodes CASAPGQTSGNTIYF.